Below are 3 T cell receptor beta chains sequenced from a single sample in a study of CD8 T cells in Susac syndrome. Reverse transcription of roughly 0.5 to 1 ug RNA used random hexamers. TCRdb used MiXCR to reprocess the immunoSEQ multiplex PCR reads, holding one entry per CDR3 protein. Among more than 90,000 distinct CDR3 sequences, 90% to 95% were seen once, and the ten largest hold 0.093%. Sequencing input: CD4+ T cells from PBMCs. Receptors originate from a human donor with multiple sclerosis.

The chain carries TRBV30 and TRBJ1-5; D is possibly TRBD1 (5 bases). Trimming took 0 bases from V and 4 from J, leaving 7 bases between them. CDR1 is GTSNPN and CDR2 is SVGIG in the germline V gene (reference sequence). CDR3 length equals 13 residues. CDR3 coding DNA: TGTGCCTGGAGTGTTGGGGGGAATCAGCCCCAGCATTTT. Residues: CAWSVGGNQPQHF.

The rearrangement joins TRBV28 to TRBJ2-7, with TRBD1 matching over 8 bases. The V and J ends lost 1 base and 4 bases, in that order; junction bases with no gene match: 6. The germline gives CDR1 MDHEN, CDR2 SYDVKM. CDR3 length: 15 residues. CDR3 amino acids: CASSLYTGGSYEQYF. The CDR3 region has the DNA TGTGCCAGCAGTTTATATACAGGGGGGAGTTACGAGCAGTACTTC.

J is TRBJ1-5 and V is TRBV20-1; D perhaps matches TRBD1 (6 bases). The V end was cut by 1 base, the J end by 2 bases, with 12 bases between. CDR1 is DFQATT, CDR2 SNEGSKA, per germline (reference sequence). The CDR3 covers 15 residues. The CDR3 region is CSARVGARGNQPQHF. The CDR3 nucleotides are TGCAGTGCTAGAGTGGGGGCGCGCGGCAATCAGCCCCAGCATTTT.